What follows are 6 T cell receptor beta chains derived from one specimen sequenced in a study of blood T cell repertoires in COVID-19. Sequencing used immunoSEQ multiplex PCR; TCRdb keeps in-frame clones, though not all of them. This sample yields 75,000 to 95,000 clones, of which 85% are seen a single time; almost 3.5% belongs to the top ten. The sample comprised peripheral blood. These receptors all stem from a man aged 45-65 years with acute or convalescent COVID-19.

The chain links TRBV4-3 to TRBJ2-5; 7 bases fit TRBD1. J gave up 5 bases and V 0 bases, and 12 bases lay outside the gene matches. From germline, CDR1 is LGHNA and CDR2 YSLEER. This CDR3 comprises 17 residues. CDR3 DNA: TGCGCCAGCAGCCAAGAAATCGGACAGGCCCCTAGGGAGACCCAGTACTTC. Amino acids: CASSQEIGQAPRETQYF.

The chain uses TRBV30 and TRBJ1-5, with 7 positions matching TRBD1. This CDR3 comprises 13 residues. Germline CDR1 GTSNPN, CDR2 SVGIG (reference sequence). The V and J ends lost 2 bases and 7 bases, in that order; junction bases with no gene match: 5. The CDR3 coding sequence is TGTGCCTGGAGTCAACAGGGGCCCCAGCCCCAGCATTTT. It yields the protein CAWSQQGPQPQHF.

V gene TRBV29-1 combines with J gene TRBJ2-7, with 9 bases fitting TRBD2. With V trimmed by 7 bases and J by 10 bases, 14 bases remained unmatched. The germline V gene has CDR1 SQVTM and CDR2 ANQGSEA. The CDR3 has 13 residues. The CDR3, as DNA: TGCAGCGCCGCGCGCCAGCGGGGGGACTCACAGTACTTC. It codes for CSAARQRGDSQYF.

This rearrangement joins TRBV6-6 to TRBJ2-7; TRBD1 agrees at 11 bases. J gave up 3 bases and V 6 bases, and 7 bases lay outside the gene matches. This CDR3 is 15 amino acids long. CDR1 MNHNY and CDR2 SVGAGI come from the germline V gene (reference sequence). The CDR3 DNA follows: TGTGCCAGCAGCCAACCGGGACAGGGGGACTACGAGCAGTACTTC. Residues: CASSQPGQGDYEQYF.

This clone was observed a handful of times. The chain is built from TRBV13 and TRBJ2-3; D might be TRBD2 (5 bases). In germline, CDR1 is PRHDT, CDR2 FYEKMQ (reference sequence). Trimming left V 4 bases short and J 1 base short, with 9 bases between. The CDR3 covers 14 residues. CDR3 loop: CASSSDSRTDTQYF. The CDR3 DNA is TGTGCCAGCAGCTCGGACTCACGCACAGATACGCAGTATTTT.

The gene calls are TRBV5-1 and TRBJ2-3, with 10 bases matching TRBD1. In germline, CDR1 is SGHRS, CDR2 YFSETQ. The CDR3 loop spans 16 amino acids. V lost 4 bases and J lost 1; bases outside the gene matches: 6. The CDR3 region has the DNA TGCGCCAGCAGCACCAGAGGACAGGGGGGCACAGATACGCAGTATTTT. It specifies CASSTRGQGGTDTQYF.